In its sample, the clone carrying this T cell receptor (beta chain) was seen a few times. Its antigen is not identified. TCRdb reprocessed the 5' RACE reads with MiXCR, giving one entry per CDR3 protein. The data show 40,000 to 45,000 distinct CDR3 sequences, approximately 12% seen once. The V and J ends lost 5 bases and 5 bases, in that order; junction bases with no gene match: 3. Germline V lookup: CDR1 MDHEN, CDR2 SYDVKM. CDR3 length: 15 residues. The data stem from a study of early T cells in non-severe SARS-CoV-2 infection. Study outcomes and limitations: Matching with VDJdb favored anti-spike CD8 responses (missing private and CD4 specificities).

The receptor was isolated from an adult who was a healthcare worker with PCR-confirmed SARS-CoV-2 infection or an uninfected control (not recorded which). The rearrangement links TRBV28 to TRBJ2-5, with 15 bases aligning to TRBD2. Material: whole blood. In DNA, the CDR3 is TGTGCCAGCAGTGGACTAGCGGGAGGGATCGAGACCCAGTACTTC. It encodes CASSGLAGGIETQYF.